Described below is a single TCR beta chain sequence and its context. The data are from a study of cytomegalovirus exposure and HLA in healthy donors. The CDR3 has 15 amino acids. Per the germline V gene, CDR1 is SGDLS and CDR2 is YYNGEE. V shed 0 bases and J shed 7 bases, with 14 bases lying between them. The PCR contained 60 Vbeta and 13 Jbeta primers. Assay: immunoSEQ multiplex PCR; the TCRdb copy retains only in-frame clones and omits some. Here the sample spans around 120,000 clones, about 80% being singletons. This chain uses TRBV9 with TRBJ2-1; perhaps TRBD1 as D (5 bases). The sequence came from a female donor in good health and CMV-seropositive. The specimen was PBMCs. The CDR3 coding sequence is TGTGCCAGCAGCGTAGCGGACAATCTTCCGAATGAGCAGTTCTTC. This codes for CASSVADNLPNEQFF.